Presented here are 20 T cell receptor beta chains from one specimen sequenced in a study of T cell responses to AZD1222 COVID-19 vaccine. Sequenced by immunoSEQ multiplex PCR; TCRdb stores in-frame clones only, minus some. The sample lists about 50,000 clones, over 70% seen once, with roughly 15% in the top ten. The sample consisted of peripheral blood, taken on day 0 of AZD1222 vaccination. The receptors were sampled from an adult in good health.

This chain connects TRBV4-1 to TRBJ1-1; 8 positions match TRBD1. CDR3 length: 13 amino acids. Germline CDR1 MGHRA, CDR2 YSYEKL. With 2 bases clipped from V and 8 bases from J, the junction kept 4 bases outside the gene matches. CDR3: CASSQKQGVEAFF. In DNA form, the CDR3 reads TGCGCCAGCAGCCAAAAACAGGGGGTAGAAGCTTTCTTT.

This clone was picked up a small number of times. This chain links TRBV15 with TRBJ2-3; 11 nucleotides agree with TRBD2. V lost 2 bases, J lost 2 bases, and 3 bases stayed unmatched. Germline CDR1 reads LNHNV; CDR2 reads YYDKDF (reference sequence). This CDR3 contains 16 residues. CDR3 amino acids: CATSRLAGGLTDTQYF. As DNA, the CDR3 is TGTGCCACCAGCAGACTAGCGGGAGGTCTCACAGATACGCAGTATTTT.

The chain has TRBV24-1 and TRBJ2-1; 9 nucleotides align to TRBD2. The V gene's germline CDR1 is KGHDR and CDR2 SFDVKD. This CDR3 comprises 14 residues. V was pared by 9 bases and J by 4 bases, with 6 bases of the junction left unmatched. The CDR3 DNA follows: TGTGCCACCGGCCCCGCGGGAGGGTACAATGAGCAGTTCTTC. This translates into CATGPAGGYNEQFF.

About this clone itself: The conserved closing phenylalanine or tryptophan is absent in this CDR3, likely reflecting a read error. No DNA is shown, since the ends of the CDR3 on it are uncertain; the CDR3 is the one TCRdb lists. The CDR3 is CASSQVRRSQPGP. This chain uses TRBV14 with TRBJ1-2. Per germline, CDR1 SGHDN and CDR2 FVKESK. 13 amino acids form the CDR3, both terminal residues included.

A few counts support this clone. The chain couples TRBV6-5 to TRBJ1-3; a possible D gene is TRBD1 (5 bases). V gave up 6 bases and J gave up 4 bases, with 10 bases separating them. The CDR3 covers 13 residues. CDR1 MNHEY and CDR2 SVGAGI come from the germline V gene. The DNA of the CDR3 is TGTGCCAGCAGCTATGGGGCGGGAAACACCATATATTTT. As protein: CASSYGAGNTIYF.

This clone has just one count. The chain's CDR3 is CASSQGGRGPSYEQYF. CDR3 in DNA: TGTGCCAGCAGCCAAGGGGGCAGGGGGCCCTCCTACGAGCAGTACTTC. The chain links TRBV3-1 (or the pseudogene TRBV3-2) to TRBJ2-7, with TRBD1 matching over 8 bases. The V gene end was trimmed by 1 base and the J gene end by 0 bases; junction bases not matched to a gene: 5. This CDR3 comprises 16 residues. CDR1 and CDR2 from the germline V gene are LGHDT and YNNKEL (reference sequence).

This sequence joins TRBV13 and TRBJ2-2, with TRBD2 as a possible D gene (5 bases). The V and J ends lost 0 bases and 4 bases respectively, with 12 bases between them. Germline V CDR1 and CDR2: PRHDT, FYEKMQ (reference sequence). There are 16 residues in the CDR3. CDR3 bases: TGTGCCAGCAGCTTAGGCCGAGGGTTCGGCACCGGGGAGCTGTTTTTT. Translation: CASSLGRGFGTGELFF.

The chain recombines TRBV3-1 (or the pseudogene TRBV3-2) with TRBJ2-6; maybe TRBD1 (5 bases). The CDR3 consists of 17 residues. V dropped 4 bases and J dropped 0 bases, with 13 bases sitting between them. The germline V gene encodes CDR1 LGHDT and CDR2 YNNKEL (reference sequence). The CDR3 nucleotides read TGTGCCAGCAGCCCGGCGACAGTTTACTCTGGGGCCAACGTCCTGACTTTC. Translating it yields CASSPATVYSGANVLTF.

The chain couples TRBV6-1 to TRBJ1-2, with D tentatively TRBD1 (6 bases). The germline CDR1 and CDR2 sequences are MNHNS and SASEGT. Trimming shortened V by 2 bases and J by 4 bases, and 14 bases separated the two germline ends. The CDR3 consists of 15 residues. The CDR3 loop reads CASSEYLRGPYGYTF. The CDR3 region has the DNA TGTGCCAGCAGTGAATATCTCCGGGGGCCCTATGGCTACACCTTC.

The V and J genes are TRBV14 and TRBJ2-1, with TRBD1 matching 7 bases. Unmatched junction bases numbered 6, after V lost 0 bases and J lost 1 base. The CDR3 length is 17 residues. Germline V gene sequence: CDR1 SGHDN, CDR2 FVKESK. The CDR3 region has the DNA TGTGCCAGCAGCCAAGATAGGGGGACAGTTTCCTACAATGAGCAGTTCTTC. Translating it yields CASSQDRGTVSYNEQFF. The variable domain in full, completed from reference TRBV14 and TRBJ2-1, reads EAGVTQFPSHSVIEKGQTVTLRCDPISGHDNLYWYRRVMGKEIKFLLHFVKESKQDESGMPNNRFLAERTGGTYSTLKVQPAELEDSGVYFCASSQDRGTVSYNEQFFGPGTRLTVL.

The chain links TRBV7-2 to TRBJ1-3; D is uncertain. The ends were cut back, 1 base at V and 0 bases at J, with 13 bases in the middle. This CDR3 spans 17 amino acids. Germline CDR1 reads SGHTA; CDR2 reads FQGNSA. CDR3 nucleotide sequence: TGTGCCAGCAGCTTAGTTGGCCCCCAAATCTCTGGAAACACCATATATTTT. Translating gives CASSLVGPQISGNTIYF. Variable domain in full (rest from reference TRBV7-2 and TRBJ1-3): GAGVSQSPSNKVTEKGKDVELRCDPISGHTALYWYRQSLGQGLEFLIYFQGNSAPDKSGLPSDRFSAERTGGSVSTLTIQRTQQEDSAVYLCASSLVGPQISGNTIYFGEGSWLTVV.

The CDR3 reads CASSYAVNTEAFF. In DNA form, the CDR3 reads TGTGCCAGCAGTTACGCGGTTAACACTGAAGCTTTCTTT. The chain uses TRBV6-5 and TRBJ1-1, with D unclear. Trimming took off 2 bases at V and 2 bases at J, with 6 bases between the two ends. In germline, CDR1 is MNHEY, CDR2 SVGAGI. CDR3 length: 13 amino acids.

The rearrangement uses TRBV7-2 and TRBJ1-1, with D possibly TRBD1 on 5 matching bases. Germline CDR1 and CDR2: SGHTA and FQGNSA. V was trimmed by 2 bases and J by 6 bases, leaving 10 bases between them. The length of the CDR3 is 13 residues. The CDR3 is CASSLRWDSEAFF. The DNA of the CDR3 is TGTGCCAGCAGCTTACGGTGGGACTCTGAAGCTTTCTTT.

The chain links TRBV18 to TRBJ1-4; the D is unclear. V lost 0 bases to trimming and J lost 3 bases, with 8 bases between them. The CDR3 sequence is 15 residues long. Germline loops: CDR1 KGHSH, CDR2 LQKENI. The CDR3 here is CASSPPKTANEKLFF. The CDR3 nucleotides are TGTGCCAGCTCACCACCCAAAACTGCTAATGAAAAACTGTTTTTT.

The CDR3 spells CSASGPGVSEYNEQFF. As DNA, the CDR3 is TGCAGTGCTAGTGGTCCCGGTGTCTCAGAATACAATGAGCAGTTCTTC. The rearrangement uses TRBV20-1 and TRBJ2-1, with unresolved D. The germline V gene has CDR1 DFQATT and CDR2 SNEGSKA (reference sequence). The CDR3 length is 16 residues. The V and J ends lost 3 bases and 4 bases respectively, with 19 bases between them.

The chain is built from TRBV29-1 and TRBJ2-3; 7 bases match TRBD2. J gave up 1 base and V 2 bases, and 3 bases lay outside the gene matches. Germline CDR1 reads SQVTM; CDR2 reads ANQGSEA. The CDR3 covers 14 residues. CDR3 in DNA: TGCAGCGTTGAAAGGAGCGGGGGCACAGATACGCAGTATTTT. Its protein product is CSVERSGGTDTQYF.

The J gene is TRBJ2-7, the V gene TRBV12-3 or TRBV12-4; D is ambiguous. The CDR3 runs 10 residues. V lost 8 bases and J lost 3, with 5 bases in between. The CDR3 region has the DNA TGTGCCAGCGGTATCTACGAGCAGTACTTC. Protein sequence: CASGIYEQYF.

V usage is TRBV29-1 and J usage is TRBJ1-6; D may be TRBD1 (5 bases). V dropped 4 bases and J dropped 8 bases, with 15 bases sitting between them. This CDR3 contains 14 residues. From germline, CDR1 is SQVTM and CDR2 ANQGSEA. The CDR3: CSVASGRTDSPLHF. The CDR3, as DNA: TGCAGCGTTGCCTCAGGGAGGACGGATTCACCCCTCCACTTT.

The chain recombines TRBV7-8 with TRBJ1-2, with 9 positions matching TRBD1. CDR1 is SGHVS and CDR2 is FQNEAQ in the germline V gene. The CDR3 length is 16 residues. Losses at the gene ends were 5 bases for V and 7 bases for J; bases not matched to a gene: 14. The CDR3 reads CASSLDRDRVEGGYTF. The CDR3 DNA is TGTGCCAGCAGCCTTGACCGGGACAGGGTAGAAGGTGGCTACACCTTC.

The chain joins TRBV7-4 to TRBJ1-5; the D gene is possibly TRBD1 (5 bases). This CDR3 comprises 16 residues. V was trimmed by 1 base and J by 0 bases, leaving 10 bases between them. CDR1 is SGHVT, CDR2 SQSDAQ, per germline. The CDR3 DNA is TGTGCCAGCAGCTTAGAACGGACACTTAGCAATCAGCCCCAGCATTTT. Its translation is CASSLERTLSNQPQHF.